This TCR beta chain was recorded in a study of cytomegalovirus exposure and HLA in healthy donors. General study points: Some TCR beta chains (about 180 of them) were listed as cytomegalovirus-associated. Rarity held for most TCR sequences, but there were some public TCRs that occurred in many donors.

Germline CDR1 and CDR2: SGHNT and YYREEE (reference sequence). The CDR3 extends over 14 amino acids. The trim removed 4 bases at V and 2 bases at J, leaving 5 bases unmatched. Sequencing was performed with immunoSEQ multiplex PCR; in TCRdb, only in-frame clones are kept and a portion is missing. The sample records about 130,000 clones, approximately 94% being singletons. As concerns this clone: The antigen remains undetermined.

Sequenced sample: PBMCs. This sequence joins TRBV5-4 and TRBJ2-7, with 8 bases fitting TRBD2. This receptor was obtained from a man between 18 and 29 years old in good health and CMV-seronegative. CDR3 DNA sequence: TGTGCCAGCAGCGTTAGCGGGAAGGCCTACGAGCAGTACTTC. The encoded protein is CASSVSGKAYEQYF.